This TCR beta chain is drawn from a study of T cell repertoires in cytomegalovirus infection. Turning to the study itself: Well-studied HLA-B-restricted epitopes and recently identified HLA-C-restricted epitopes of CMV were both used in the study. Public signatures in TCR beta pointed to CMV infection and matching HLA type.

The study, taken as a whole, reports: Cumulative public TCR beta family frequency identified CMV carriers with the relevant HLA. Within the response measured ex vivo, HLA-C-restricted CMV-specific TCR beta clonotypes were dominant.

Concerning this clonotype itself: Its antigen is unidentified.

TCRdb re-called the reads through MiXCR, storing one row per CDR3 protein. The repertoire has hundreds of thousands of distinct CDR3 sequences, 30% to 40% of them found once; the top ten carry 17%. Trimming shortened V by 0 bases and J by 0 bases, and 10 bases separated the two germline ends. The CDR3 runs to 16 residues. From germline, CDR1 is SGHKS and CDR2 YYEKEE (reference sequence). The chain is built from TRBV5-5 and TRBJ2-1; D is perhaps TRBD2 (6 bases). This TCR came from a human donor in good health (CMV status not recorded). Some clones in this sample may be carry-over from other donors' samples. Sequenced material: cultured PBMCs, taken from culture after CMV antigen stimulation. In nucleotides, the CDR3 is TGTGCCAGCAGCTTGGAGGGCGGGATCTCCTACAATGAGCAGTTCTTC. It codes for CASSLEGGISYNEQFF.